This TCR beta chain was documented in a study of blood T cell repertoires in COVID-19. Across the whole study: PBMCs, B-cell-depleted T cells, or T cells provided the cDNA or gDNA that made up the material.

Original data processing: Estimated nucleated cell counts came from reference gene primer amplification. This table comes from immunoSEQ multiplex PCR, and its TCRdb copy is limited to in-frame clones, with some not included. V, J and clone size were drawn from that table, and D and trimming were deduced from the DNA. The table shows 200,000 to 250,000 clones, with around 81% occurring only once. Each participant's cohort was designated according to participant-reported clinical history. The CDR3 loop spans 16 amino acids. V was clipped by 2 bases and J by 6 bases; unmatched bases: 6. Germline assignment: CDR1 MNHEY and CDR2 SVGEGT.

The source is a woman between 45 and 65 years old with acute COVID-19. The sequenced sample was PBMCs or T cells enriched from blood (not recorded which). The genes are TRBV6-2 or TRBV6-3 and TRBJ2-3; 12 bases are shared with TRBD2. The CDR3 reads CASSYPSGGVSDTQYF. The CDR3 nucleotides read TGTGCCAGCAGTTACCCTAGCGGGGGGGTCAGTGATACGCAGTATTTT.